The present T cell receptor (beta chain) was sequenced within a study of OX40 agonist ivuxolimab in advanced cancers. Study-wide background: At 65% to 85% male, the cohort had a mean age of approximately 60 years, ranging from about 20 to 90. The study reported partial responses in three patients: one hepatocellular carcinoma, two cutaneous melanoma.

Whole-study results and caveats: Mean expanded clone counts were higher in CD8+ than CD4+ T cells.

Here immunoSEQ multiplex PCR was the method, and the copy in TCRdb shows in-frame clones only, minus some. The table includes some 100,000 clones, roughly nine tenths detected once. The J segment lost 4 bases and the V segment lost 8 bases, leaving 3 bases of the junction unmatched. This CDR3 is 13 amino acids long. Germline CDR1 and CDR2: SNHLY and FYNNEI. Worth noting for this clone: Its matching antigen is unknown.

Sequenced material: CD4+ or CD8+ T cells sorted from blood, taken in a trial of the OX40 agonist ivuxolimab. V is TRBV2 and J is TRBJ1-1; 11 nucleotides agree with TRBD1. This TCR was recovered from an adult with an advanced solid tumor such as melanoma, head and neck, liver or kidney cancer. CDR3 coding DNA: TGTGCCAGCGGACAGGGGGCGCTCACTGAAGCTTTCTTT. It encodes CASGQGALTEAFF.